These T cell receptor beta chains were read from a single sample in a study of T cell responses to AZD1222 COVID-19 vaccine. Data came from immunoSEQ multiplex PCR; TCRdb stores just in-frame clones and leaves some out. Of around 130,000 clones listed, about 89% are singletons. The sequencing here drew on peripheral blood, taken on day 0 of AZD1222 vaccination. These receptors all come from an adult in good health. Each CDR3 is given with its conserved first and last residue. Fields, in order: V gene, J gene, D gene, clone size, CDR3 protein, CDR3 DNA. D genes are given only for firm matches. Size is omitted from some rows. Given values are once, few, many or a class for expanded clones.

TRBV2	TRBJ1-6	.	.	CASSEPGYNSPLHF	TGTGCCAGCAGTGAACCGGGTTATAATTCACCCCTCCACTTT
TRBV15	TRBJ2-2	TRBD2	.	CATSRDWASGGESGELFF	TGTGCCACCAGCAGAGATTGGGCTAGCGGGGGGGAATCCGGGGAGCTGTTTTTT
TRBV10-3	TRBJ1-5	.	.	CALPPWREVGNQPQHF	TGTGCCCTCCCTCCGTGGAGGGAGGTTGGCAATCAGCCCCAGCATTTT
TRBV7-2	TRBJ2-1	.	.	CASSPKPGGHEQFF	TGTGCCAGCAGCCCGAAACCCGGGGGCCATGAGCAGTTCTTC
TRBV5-6	TRBJ2-2	.	.	CASSLGPSAGTGELFF	TGTGCCAGCAGCTTGGGCCCCTCCGCCGGCACCGGGGAGCTGTTTTTT
TRBV7-8	TRBJ1-3	.	.	CASSPRGNSGNTIYF	TGTGCCAGCAGCCCCAGGGGAAACTCTGGAAACACCATATATTTT
TRBV6-2/TRBV6-3	TRBJ2-2	TRBD1	.	CASSSRDSGELFF	TGTGCCAGCAGTTCTCGGGACAGCGGGGAGCTGTTTTTT
TRBV12-3/TRBV12-4	TRBJ2-3	.	.	CASSRRADTQYF	TGTGCCAGCAGTCGGCGGGCAGATACGCAGTATTTT
TRBV6-2/TRBV6-3	TRBJ1-2	.	.	CASSSRLDRSNYGYTF	TGTGCCAGCAGTTCGAGATTGGACAGATCTAACTATGGCTACACCTTC
TRBV11-3	TRBJ1-1	.	.	CASSMRGNTEAFF	TGTGCCAGCAGCATGAGGGGGAACACTGAAGCTTTCTTT
TRBV2	TRBJ2-5	.	.	CASGGPETQYF	TGTGCCAGCGGGGGGCCCGAGACCCAGTACTTC
TRBV7-6	TRBJ2-7	.	.	CASTGYYEDPKRGPYEQYF	TGTGCCAGCACCGGATACTACGAAGATCCAAAACGGGGGCCCTACGAGCAGTACTTC
TRBV7-6	TRBJ1-1	.	.	CASSKLGGNTEAFF	TGTGCCAGCAGCAAACTGGGAGGGAACACTGAAGCTTTCTTT
TRBV7-8	TRBJ2-5	TRBD2	.	CASYPSGLALKGVETQYF	TGTGCCAGCTACCCCTCGGGACTAGCGCTAAAAGGGGTAGAGACCCAGTACTTC
TRBV11-2	TRBJ2-2	.	.	CASSLDGWLFGELFF	TGTGCCAGCAGCTTAGATGGTTGGCTCTTCGGGGAGCTGTTTTTT
TRBV15	TRBJ1-1	.	.	CATSRDLVTEAFF	TGTGCCACCAGCAGAGATTTGGTTACTGAAGCTTTCTTT
TRBV5-6	TRBJ2-2	.	.	CASSNVGSAGELFF	TGTGCCAGCAGTAATGTGGGTTCGGCGGGGGAGCTGTTTTTT
TRBV4-1	TRBJ2-5	TRBD2	.	CASSQSGGEFQETQYF	TGCGCCAGCAGCCAATCGGGGGGGGAGTTCCAAGAGACCCAGTACTTC
TRBV29-1	TRBJ1-2	TRBD1	.	CSVAWTGGSNYGYTF	TGCAGCGTTGCTTGGACAGGGGGTTCGAACTATGGCTACACCTTC
TRBV10-1	TRBJ2-1	TRBD2	.	CASSEGGRFNEQFF	TGCGCCAGCAGTGAGGGCGGGAGGTTCAATGAGCAGTTCTTC
TRBV6-5	TRBJ1-1	TRBD1	.	CASRRDRGEAFF	TGTGCCAGCAGGAGGGACAGGGGTGAAGCTTTCTTT
TRBV2	TRBJ1-2	.	.	CASSEAALGYTF	TGTGCCAGCAGTGAAGCCGCCTTGGGCTACACCTTC
TRBV27	TRBJ2-7	.	.	CASSTDPGHLYEQYF	TGTGCCAGCAGTACCGACCCGGGACACCTTTACGAGCAGTACTTC
TRBV3-1/TRBV3-2	TRBJ2-1	TRBD1	.	CASSQWTGKGEQFF	TGTGCCAGCAGCCAATGGACAGGGAAGGGTGAGCAGTTCTTC
TRBV27	TRBJ1-5	.	.	CASSRRQALNQPQHF	TGTGCCAGCAGCCGAAGACAGGCCCTCAATCAGCCCCAGCATTTT
TRBV19	TRBJ1-1	.	.	CASSISRGRVDGAFF	TGTGCCAGTAGTATATCTAGGGGACGGGTGGATGGAGCTTTCTTT
TRBV28	TRBJ1-4	.	.	CASRWGHTNEKLFF	TGTGCCAGCAGATGGGGCCACACTAATGAAAAACTGTTTTTT
TRBV6-5	TRBJ2-7	.	.	CASSRGAGSLYEQYF	TGTGCCAGCAGCCGCGGGGCCGGGAGTCTCTACGAGCAGTACTTC
TRBV6-6	TRBJ2-7	.	.	CASSLSGQYEQYF	TGTGCCAGCAGCTTGTCCGGACAGTACGAGCAGTACTTC
TRBV5-4	TRBJ1-4	.	.	CASSFGASSTNEKLFF	TGTGCCAGCAGCTTTGGGGCTTCCTCAACTAATGAAAAACTGTTTTTT
TRBV7-2	TRBJ1-5	.	.	CASSSPGLQGSDQPQHF	TGTGCCAGCAGCTCTCCCGGGCTCCAGGGTTCCGATCAGCCCCAGCATTTT
TRBV9	TRBJ2-1	.	.	CASSTRQKPPHEQFF	TGTGCCAGCAGCACTAGACAGAAACCTCCCCATGAGCAGTTCTTC
TRBV28	TRBJ2-7	TRBD2	.	CASSLYATSGSIHEQYF	TGTGCCAGCAGTTTATATGCTACTAGCGGGAGTATCCACGAGCAGTACTTC
TRBV14	TRBJ2-5	.	.	CASSQGFLTPFQETQYF	TGTGCCAGCAGCCAAGGGTTCCTAACCCCCTTCCAAGAGACCCAGTACTTC
TRBV11-2	TRBJ1-2	.	.	CASSLEAGLRTYGYTF	TGTGCCAGCAGCTTAGAGGCAGGTTTGCGGACTTATGGCTACACCTTC
TRBV27	TRBJ2-7	.	.	CASSQGHLSYEQYF	TGTGCCAGCAGCCAGGGACACCTCTCCTACGAGCAGTACTTC
TRBV19	TRBJ2-3	.	.	CASTLGRETDTQYF	TGTGCCAGCACCCTAGGCAGGGAGACGGATACGCAGTATTTT
TRBV2	TRBJ1-2	TRBD1	.	CASSPLGQGAPYTF	TGTGCCAGCAGTCCACTAGGACAGGGGGCTCCCTACACCTTC
TRBV27	TRBJ2-6	TRBD1	.	CASSLQKTGGSGANVLTF	TGTGCCAGCAGTTTACAGAAAACAGGGGGCTCTGGGGCCAACGTCCTGACTTTC
TRBV7-9	TRBJ1-2	.	.	CASSSLRVLNYGYTF	TGTGCCAGCAGCTCCCTGCGGGTCCTTAACTATGGCTACACCTTC
TRBV3-1/TRBV3-2	TRBJ1-2	.	.	CASSQVGYGYTF	TGTGCCAGCAGCCAAGTGGGGTATGGCTACACCTTC
TRBV6-5	TRBJ1-1	.	once	CASSPVGVGTEAFF	TGTGCCAGCAGCCCCGTGGGCGTAGGGACTGAAGCTTTCTTT
TRBV2	TRBJ2-3	TRBD2	.	CASSEAGVDTDTQYF	TGTGCCAGCAGTGAGGCGGGAGTGGACACAGATACGCAGTATTTT
TRBV9	TRBJ1-3	.	once	CASGVGNTIYF	TGTGCCAGCGGGGTAGGAAACACCATATATTTT
TRBV6-1	TRBJ1-4	.	.	CASSEVWVPKEKLFF	TGTGCCAGCAGTGAAGTTTGGGTCCCTAAAGAAAAACTGTTTTTT
TRBV5-1	TRBJ2-7	TRBD2	.	CASSWGTSGSYEQYF	TGCGCCAGCAGCTGGGGGACTAGCGGCTCCTACGAGCAGTACTTC
TRBV28	TRBJ2-3	.	.	CASSFAGWSTDTQYF	TGTGCCAGCAGTTTTGCAGGGTGGAGCACAGATACGCAGTATTTT
TRBV11-3	TRBJ2-1	.	once	CASSLGGSREQFF	TGTGCCAGCAGCTTGGGAGGCTCCAGAGAGCAGTTCTTC
TRBV5-1	TRBJ2-5	TRBD2	once	CASSLSAGGIQETQYF	TGCGCCAGCAGCTTGTCCGCGGGGGGGATTCAAGAGACCCAGTACTTC
TRBV11-2	TRBJ2-4	.	.	CASSLLAPRAKEIQYF	TGTGCCAGCAGCCTTTTGGCACCTCGCGCTAAGGAGATTCAGTACTTC
TRBV19	TRBJ1-2	.	once	CASSLASGQWRGYGYTF	TGTGCCAGTAGTCTCGCCAGCGGACAGTGGAGGGGCTATGGCTACACCTTC
TRBV7-9	TRBJ2-7	.	.	CASSLVGTEQYF	TGTGCCAGCAGCTTAGTTGGGACAGAGCAGTACTTC
TRBV19	TRBJ1-6	.	.	CASSTRVLHNSPLHF	TGTGCCAGTAGTACCCGGGTTCTTCATAATTCACCCCTCCACTTT
TRBV29-1	TRBJ1-1	TRBD1	.	CSVAGGLRTEAFF	TGCAGCGTTGCAGGGGGTCTTCGCACTGAAGCTTTCTTT
TRBV18	TRBJ2-5	.	.	CASSPYQETQYF	TGTGCCAGCTCACCATACCAAGAGACCCAGTACTTC
TRBV6-5	TRBJ1-4	TRBD1	.	CASRPTGQGYEKLFF	TGTGCCAGCAGGCCTACCGGACAGGGGTACGAAAAACTGTTTTTT
TRBV5-6	TRBJ2-3	.	few	CASSLGAAPGFPMDTQYF	TGTGCCAGCAGCTTGGGGGCGGCCCCCGGTTTCCCCATGGATACGCAGTATTTT
TRBV28	TRBJ2-7	.	once	CASPPGGGTTAPYEQYF	TGTGCCAGCCCCCCAGGGGGGGGGACCACCGCCCCCTACGAGCAGTACTTC
TRBV29-1	TRBJ1-5	.	few	CSALEGGNQPQHF	TGCAGCGCCCTAGAGGGGGGCAATCAGCCCCAGCATTTT
TRBV27	TRBJ1-2	TRBD1	.	CASTITYRGSTRGYTF	TGTGCCAGCACCATTACCTACAGGGGGAGTACGCGCGGCTACACCTTC